This T cell receptor beta chain came from a study of early T cells in non-severe SARS-CoV-2 infection. TCRdb re-called the 5' RACE reads with MiXCR, one entry per CDR3 protein. Of 70,000 to 90,000 distinct CDR3 sequences in the sample, about 14% were seen once. This sequence was found in an adult who was a healthcare worker with PCR-confirmed SARS-CoV-2 infection or an uninfected control (not recorded which). The sequencing sample was made of whole blood.

This chain's CDR3 is CAWSVVATGTEAFF. The CDR3 DNA is TGTGCCTGGAGTGTAGTAGCGACGGGCACTGAAGCTTTCTTT. The chain combines TRBV30 with TRBJ1-1; D unclear. The CDR3 has 14 amino acids. Trimming shortened V by 0 bases and J by 4 bases, and 12 bases separated the two germline ends. Germline V CDR1 and CDR2: GTSNPN, SVGIG (reference sequence).